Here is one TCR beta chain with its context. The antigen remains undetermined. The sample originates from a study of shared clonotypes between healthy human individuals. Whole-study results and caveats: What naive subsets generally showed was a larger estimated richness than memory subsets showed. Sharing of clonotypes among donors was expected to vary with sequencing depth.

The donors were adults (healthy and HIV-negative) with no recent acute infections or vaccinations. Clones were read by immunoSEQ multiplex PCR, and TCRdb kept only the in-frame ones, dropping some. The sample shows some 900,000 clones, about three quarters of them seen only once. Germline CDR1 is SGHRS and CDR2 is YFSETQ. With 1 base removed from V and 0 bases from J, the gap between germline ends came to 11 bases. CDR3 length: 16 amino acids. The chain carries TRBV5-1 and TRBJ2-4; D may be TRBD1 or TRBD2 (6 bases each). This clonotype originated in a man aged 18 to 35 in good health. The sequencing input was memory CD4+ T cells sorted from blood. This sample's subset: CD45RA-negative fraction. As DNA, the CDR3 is TGCGCCAGCAGCTTGATCGGGGGCTCAGCCAAAAACATTCAGTACTTC. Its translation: CASSLIGGSAKNIQYF.